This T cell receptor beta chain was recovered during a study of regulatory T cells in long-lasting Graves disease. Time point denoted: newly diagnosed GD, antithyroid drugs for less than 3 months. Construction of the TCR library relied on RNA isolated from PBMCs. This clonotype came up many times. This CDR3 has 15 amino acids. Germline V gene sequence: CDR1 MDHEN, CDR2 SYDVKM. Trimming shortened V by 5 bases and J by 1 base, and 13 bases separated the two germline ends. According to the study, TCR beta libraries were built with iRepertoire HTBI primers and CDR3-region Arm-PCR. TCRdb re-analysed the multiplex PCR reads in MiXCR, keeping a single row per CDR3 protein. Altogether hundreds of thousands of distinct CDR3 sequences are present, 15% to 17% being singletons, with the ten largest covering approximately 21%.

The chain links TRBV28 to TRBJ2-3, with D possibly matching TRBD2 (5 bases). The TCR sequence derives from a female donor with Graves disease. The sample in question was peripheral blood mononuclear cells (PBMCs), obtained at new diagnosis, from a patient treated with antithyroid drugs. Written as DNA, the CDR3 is TGTGCCAGCAGTAAGGGAGCGGTAGGCACAGATACGCAGTATTTT. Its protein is CASSKGAVGTDTQYF.